The clone carrying this T cell receptor (beta chain) was seen once. At one of its ends the junction is not consistent with the germline gene, which may arise from a read error. The CDR3 is 17 residues long. From germline, CDR1 is MGHRA and CDR2 YSYEKL. The study ran its PCR with 60 Vbeta and 13 Jbeta primers. The repertoire was sequenced with immunoSEQ multiplex PCR; TCRdb's copy has only in-frame clones and lacks some. The repertoire holds 150,000 to 200,000 clones, 55% to 80% seen once, with 4% to 5.5% in the top ten. The sample comes from a study of cytomegalovirus exposure and HLA in healthy donors.

Sequenced input: PBMCs. The chain links TRBV4-1 to TRBJ1-2; TRBD1 matches at 9 bases. This clonotype was obtained from a woman between 18 and 29 years old in good health and CMV-seropositive. CDR3 region: CAISQEGTGIGLWGYTF. In nucleotides, the CDR3 is TGCGCCATCAGCCAAGAAGGGACAGGGATTGGGCTATGGGGCTACACCTTC.